This T cell receptor beta chain comes out of a study of blood T cell repertoires in COVID-19 (dated by TCRdb to about 2020). With regard to the full study: Collaborator samples came from the United States, Italy and Spain and covered acute and convalescent phases of COVID-19. The samples were drawn from the first 160 participants of the ongoing ImmuneRACE study and from 1,254 subjects provided by 6 global collaborators. A freely available public database, intended as a resource for researchers studying the immune response to SARS-CoV-2, is where the repertoires were released. The dataset comprised deeply sampled blood TCRbeta repertoires from subjects exposed to, actively infected with, or recovered from COVID-19. HLA class I and class II types, where available, came from metadata supplied by the sample provider rather than from assay-based typing. Sample metadata almost always included a de-identified subject ID, COVID-19 status, age in years and sex. The prospective study material was composed of cDNA or gDNA derived from T cells, B-cell-depleted T cells, or PBMCs.

Summary of the overall study and its limitations: The amount of clinical and demographic metadata varied by source and participant and was provided uncurated.

Via the germline V gene, CDR1 is MDHEN and CDR2 SYDVKM. Deletion took 5 bases off V and 4 bases off J, with a span of 17 bases between the germline ends. The cysteine opens and the phenylalanine closes a CDR3 of 15 amino acids. Only CDR3 DNA is held: 45 bases, read in frame from base 1. About this clone: The specificity of this receptor is unknown. No base-level quality is on record; no much larger clone is a single base apart.

Whole blood was collected in K2EDTA tubes by collaborating institutions according to the institutions' own protocols. For TCRbeta analysis, collaborator samples were shipped as frozen whole blood, as isolated PBMCs, or as DNA extracted from either sample type. TCRbeta CDR3 regions were amplified from genomic DNA by means of the immunoSEQ Assay, a bias-controlled multiplex PCR. In the source study's methods: The number of nucleated cells in each sample was estimated by amplification of reference gene primers within the assay. Sequence reads were collapsed and filtered to measure the absolute abundance of every unique TCRbeta CDR3 rearrangement. For each sample, productive Simpson clonality was calculated as the square root of Simpson's diversity index across productive rearrangements. TCRdb obtained this table from immuneACCESS and retained in-frame rearrangements with V and J assigned. These tables miss some clones; where compared with another copy, unresolved V genes account for less than half of the shortfall, and the remainder is unexplained. V and J calls and clone size come straight from that table; D and trimming were deduced from the DNA. This sample lists about 60,000 clones; 88% were detected once. The ten most abundant clones make up about 4.9% of the sample.

The clonotype comes from a man aged 55 to 70 with acute or convalescent COVID-19. The chain uses TRBV28 and TRBJ2-5; the D segment could be TRBD1, given 7 matching bases. The specimen sequenced was peripheral blood. The CDR3 region reads CASSPSTGRRETQYF. The DNA sequence is as follows: TGTGCCAGCAGTCCATCGACAGGGAGGCGAGAGACCCAGTACTTC.